These 4 T cell receptor beta chains originate from one sample sequenced in a study of patients and donors after allogeneic stem cell transplantation. TCRdb re-derived calls from the RT-PCR reads in MiXCR, one entry per CDR3 protein. The sample has approximately 200,000 distinct CDR3 sequences, roughly two fifths seen once; the top ten hold 33%. Sequencing used blood, either unsorted or a sorted T cell fraction (not recorded which). The receptors come from a human donor who was either an allogeneic HSCT recipient or a stem cell or donor lymphocyte infusion donor (not recorded which). It is not recorded whose cells these are; they may come from a transplant donor.

The chain has TRBV12-3 or TRBV12-4 and TRBJ2-1; D unclear. CDR3 length equals 12 residues. V lost 10 bases and J 5 bases, leaving 12 bases between the germline ends. For the CDR3, the DNA is TGTGCCACCTCGCACAGCGACAATGAGCAGTTCTTC. This encodes CATSHSDNEQFF.

The J gene is TRBJ2-7, the V gene TRBV27; D unclear. The CDR3 loop spans 15 amino acids. Per germline, CDR1 MNHEY and CDR2 SMNVEV (reference sequence). V lost 5 bases to trimming and J lost 0 bases, with 14 bases between them. The CDR3 nucleotides are TGTGCCAGCAGTCCCCTCAGCGTTTTCTCCTACGAGCAGTACTTC. Residues: CASSPLSVFSYEQYF.

The V call is TRBV29-1, the J call TRBJ2-1, with 10 bases aligning to TRBD2. V gave up 4 bases and J gave up 6 bases; unmatched junction bases: 6. The CDR3 has 14 amino acids. Germline assignment: CDR1 SQVTM and CDR2 ANQGSEA. Here the CDR3 DNA reads TGCAGCGTTGTTCTAGCGGGAGACCCCAATGAGCAGTTCTTC. This codes for CSVVLAGDPNEQFF.

V usage is TRBV18 and J usage is TRBJ2-1; D remains unclear. V lost 3 bases and J 5 bases, leaving 17 bases between the germline ends. Germline V gives CDR1 KGHSH, CDR2 LQKENI. This CDR3 contains 16 residues. The CDR3 DNA follows: TGTGCCAGCTCACCTCTCCGGATCCCCCAGGACAATGAGCAGTTCTTC. This translates into CASSPLRIPQDNEQFF.